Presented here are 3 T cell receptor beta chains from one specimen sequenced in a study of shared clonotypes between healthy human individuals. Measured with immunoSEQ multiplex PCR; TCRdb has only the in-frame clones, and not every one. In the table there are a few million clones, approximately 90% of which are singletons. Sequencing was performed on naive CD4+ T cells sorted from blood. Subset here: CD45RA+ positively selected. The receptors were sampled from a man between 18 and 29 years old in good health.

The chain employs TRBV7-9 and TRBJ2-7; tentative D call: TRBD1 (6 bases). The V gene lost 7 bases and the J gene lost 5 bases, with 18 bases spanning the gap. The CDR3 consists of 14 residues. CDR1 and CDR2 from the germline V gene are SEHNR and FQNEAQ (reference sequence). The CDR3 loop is CASTNNRDNHEQYF. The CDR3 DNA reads TGTGCCAGCACCAATAACCGGGACAACCACGAGCAGTACTTC.

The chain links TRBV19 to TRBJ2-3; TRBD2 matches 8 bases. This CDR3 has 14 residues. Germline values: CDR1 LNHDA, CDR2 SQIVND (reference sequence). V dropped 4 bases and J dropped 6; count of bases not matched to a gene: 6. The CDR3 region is CASSTGGAGDTQYF. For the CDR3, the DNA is TGTGCCAGTAGTACCGGGGGGGCTGGCGATACGCAGTATTTT.

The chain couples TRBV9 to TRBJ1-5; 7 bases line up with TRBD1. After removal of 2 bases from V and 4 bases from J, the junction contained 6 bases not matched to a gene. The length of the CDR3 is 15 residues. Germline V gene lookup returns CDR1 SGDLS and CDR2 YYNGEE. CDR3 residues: CASSVGDSQNQPQHF. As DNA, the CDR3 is TGTGCCAGCAGCGTTGGGGACAGTCAAAATCAGCCCCAGCATTTT.